A single sample is the source of the 4 T cell receptor beta chains below, sequenced in a study of T cell repertoires in cytomegalovirus infection. TCRdb itself ran the reads through MiXCR, one entry per CDR3 protein. Of tens of thousands of distinct CDR3 sequences in the sample, 20% to 30% are singletons; the top ten hold 50%. These receptors' antigens are unknown. This material consisted of CD8+ T cells from cultured PBMCs, taken from culture after CMV antigen stimulation. The receptors here all came from a human donor in good health (CMV status not recorded). Some clones in this sample may be carry-over from other donors' samples.

The rearrangement uses TRBV12-3 or TRBV12-4 and TRBJ2-2; perhaps TRBD2 as D (6 bases). V was clipped by 0 bases and J by 5 bases, with 7 bases between them. This CDR3 comprises 14 residues. The CDR3 DNA follows: TGTGCCAGCAGTTTAGCTGGGGGGACCGGGGAGCTGTTTTTT. This codes for CASSLAGGTGELFF.

This clonotype was counted between two and nine times. V usage is TRBV6-1 and J usage is TRBJ1-2; D possibly corresponds to TRBD1 (6 bases). The CDR3 loop spans 16 amino acids. V dropped 3 bases and J dropped 0 bases, with 14 bases sitting between them. The germline V gene has CDR1 MNHNS and CDR2 SASEGT. CDR3 amino acids: CASSEDSVPSNYGYTF. The CDR3 region has the DNA TGTGCCAGCAGTGAGGACAGTGTACCATCTAACTATGGCTACACCTTC.

Ten or more counts support this clonotype. The chain is built from TRBV28 and TRBJ2-7, with 8 bases that match TRBD2. This CDR3 contains 16 residues. In germline, CDR1 is MDHEN, CDR2 SYDVKM. V lost 2 bases to trimming and J lost 0 bases; unmatched junction nucleotides: 6. The CDR3 region is CASSLHPGTSSYEQYF. CDR3 nucleotides: TGTGCCAGCAGTTTACACCCCGGGACTAGCTCCTACGAGCAGTACTTC.

This clonotype was detected many times. The rearrangement uses TRBV27 and TRBJ2-7, with TRBD1 matching over 8 bases. Trimming removed 7 bases from V and 5 bases from J; junction bases left unmatched: 13. The CDR3 length is 15 residues. The germline V gene has CDR1 MNHEY and CDR2 SMNVEV (reference sequence). CDR3 DNA sequence: TGTGCCAGCACCCTTACCCCGGACAGGGTCAACGAGCAGTACTTC. Protein sequence: CASTLTPDRVNEQYF.